The 21 T cell receptor beta chains presented below share a single source sample, sequenced in a study of graft-versus-host responses after intestinal transplantation. The antigens for these receptors are not known. Profiling relied on immunoSEQ multiplex PCR, and the TCRdb table lists in-frame clones only, not all of them. The table has 85,000 to 130,000 clones, roughly 87% seen once. The sequencing here drew on unstimulated CD4+ T cells sorted from spleen or lymph node cells, taken before intestinal transplant. These receptors originate from a human donor who received an intestinal transplant.

The chain is built from TRBV19 and TRBJ1-5; unclear D gene. Germline V CDR1 and CDR2: LNHDA, SQIVND (reference sequence). Deletions cut 4 bases from V and 0 bases from J, with 10 bases between. The CDR3 totals 15 residues. The CDR3 nucleotides read TGTGCCAGTAGTACGCCGGGAGTTAGCAATCAGCCCCAGCATTTT. Translated: CASSTPGVSNQPQHF.

V gene TRBV5-4 combines with J gene TRBJ2-5; tentative D call: TRBD2 (7 bases). V lost 2 bases to trimming and J lost 1 base, with 15 bases between them. Germline loops: CDR1 SGHNT, CDR2 YYREEE (reference sequence). This CDR3 comprises 16 residues. The CDR3 reads CASSLEWGGSQETQYF. The CDR3, as DNA: TGTGCCAGCAGCTTAGAATGGGGGGGCTCCCAAGAGACCCAGTACTTC.

The genes are TRBV5-1 and TRBJ2-7; 7 nucleotides match TRBD2. The length of the CDR3 is 17 residues. Germline-derived CDR1 and CDR2 are SGHRS and YFSETQ. V shed 2 bases and J 3 bases; nucleotides not matched to a gene: 14. The DNA of the CDR3 is TGCGCCAGCAGCTTAACTTTGGGAGGGACGAGGATCTACGAGCAGTACTTC. This gives the protein CASSLTLGGTRIYEQYF.

The rearrangement links TRBV5-1 to TRBJ2-3; TRBD1 matches 8 bases. Germline trimming cut 2 bases from V and 1 base from J; bases unmatched to any gene: 3. The germline V gene encodes CDR1 SGHRS and CDR2 YFSETQ. CDR3 length: 15 amino acids. CDR3 bases: TGCGCCAGCAGCTTTACGGACAGGGGCACAGATACGCAGTATTTT. This encodes CASSFTDRGTDTQYF.

The genes are TRBV7-6 and TRBJ2-5; no reliable D call. V was cut by 5 bases and J by 1 base, with 2 bases left in between. The V gene's germline CDR1 is SGHVS and CDR2 FNYEAQ. CDR3 length: 11 residues. The CDR3 DNA is TGTGCCAGCAGCGGCCAAGAGACCCAGTACTTC. Translated: CASSGQETQYF.

This chain links TRBV30 with TRBJ2-6; D uncertain. The CDR3 has 12 residues. In germline, CDR1 is GTSNPN, CDR2 SVGIG (reference sequence). V shed 2 bases and J shed 1 base, with 0 bases lying between them. The CDR3 loop reads CAWSSGANVLTF. The CDR3 DNA reads as TGTGCCTGGAGTTCTGGGGCCAACGTCCTGACTTTC.

The chain is built from TRBV9 and TRBJ1-6, with a tentative D call TRBD1 (5 bases). The CDR3 spans 17 residues. In germline, CDR1 is SGDLS, CDR2 YYNGEE. Trimming cost V 0 bases and J 10 bases, with 20 bases left between them. For the CDR3, the DNA is TGTGCCAGCAGCGTAGACACAGGCCTAACCACCAGCTCACCCCTCCACTTT. This codes for CASSVDTGLTTSSPLHF. Full variable domain (remainder filled in from reference TRBV9 and TRBJ1-6): DSGVTQTPKHLITATGQRVTLRCSPRSGDLSVYWYQQSLDQGLQFLIQYYNGEERAKGNILERFSAQQFPDLHSELNLSSLELGDSALYFCASSVDTGLTTSSPLHFGNGTRLTVT.

The chain is built from TRBV20-1 and TRBJ1-2; no definite D call. CDR3 length equals 11 residues. Germline-derived CDR1 and CDR2 are DFQATT and SNEGSKA (reference sequence). The V and J ends lost 5 bases and 4 bases respectively, with 8 bases between them. CDR3 protein: CSAPEGYGYTF. CDR3 DNA: TGCAGTGCTCCGGAGGGCTATGGCTACACCTTC.

The chain links TRBV7-2 to TRBJ1-6; a possible D gene is TRBD1 (6 bases). CDR1 is SGHTA and CDR2 is FQGNSA in the germline V gene. V was shortened by 6 bases and J by 3 bases, with 12 bases between the two germline ends. The CDR3 contains 15 residues. CDR3 bases: TGTGCCAGCAGGCCACAGGGAAACTATAATTCACCCCTCCACTTT. Amino acid sequence: CASRPQGNYNSPLHF.

This clone has only one observation. The V and J genes are TRBV2 and TRBJ2-2; 8 bases map to TRBD1. The CDR3 loop spans 16 amino acids. Germline V gene sequence: CDR1 SNHLY, CDR2 FYNNEI. Trimming at V came to 4 bases and at J to 3 bases, leaving 7 bases not matched to a gene. The CDR3 spells CASSARDRWDTGELFF. The CDR3 coding sequence is TGTGCCAGCAGTGCACGGGACAGGTGGGACACCGGGGAGCTGTTTTTT.

The chain employs TRBV5-4 and TRBJ2-7, with 8 bases lining up with TRBD1. CDR3 size: 15 residues. The ends lost 3 bases at V and 2 bases at J; junction bases unmatched: 7. CDR1 is SGHNT and CDR2 is YYREEE in the germline V gene (reference sequence). In DNA, the CDR3 is TGTGCCAGCAGCTCTATCGGACAGGGACCCTACGAGCAGTACTTC. Translated, it gives CASSSIGQGPYEQYF.

This chain connects TRBV5-1 to TRBJ2-1, with no clear D. Germline CDR1 reads SGHRS; CDR2 reads YFSETQ. Trimming removed 0 bases at V and 2 bases at J, with 6 bases between. The CDR3 spans 14 residues. CDR3 in amino acids: CASSLGKPYNEQFF. DNA for the CDR3: TGCGCCAGCAGCTTGGGGAAACCCTACAATGAGCAGTTCTTC.

This rearrangement joins TRBV6-6 to TRBJ2-7; D tentatively reads TRBD1 or TRBD2 (6 bases each). Per germline, CDR1 MNHNY and CDR2 SVGAGI (reference sequence). V was trimmed by 10 bases and J by 0 bases, leaving 16 bases between them. The CDR3 covers 14 residues. In nucleotides, the CDR3 is TGTGCCACGGTCAAAGGGGGGCTCTCCTACGAGCAGTACTTC. Translation: CATVKGGLSYEQYF.

V is TRBV14 and J is TRBJ2-7; tentatively, D is TRBD2 (7 bases). The CDR3 has 14 amino acids. The germline V gene has CDR1 SGHDN and CDR2 FVKESK. Trimming took 3 bases from V and 5 from J, leaving 14 bases between them. The DNA of the CDR3 is TGTGCCAGCAGCCATCGGGGGGCTCCTGACGAGCAGTACTTC. Amino acids: CASSHRGAPDEQYF.

The gene calls are TRBV6-5 and TRBJ1-1; D is unresolved. The germline V gene encodes CDR1 MNHEY and CDR2 SVGAGI. The CDR3 sequence is 14 residues long. The V end was cut by 6 bases, the J end by 1 base, with 12 bases between. DNA for the CDR3: TGTGCCAGCAGCTACCGGACGGGGAACACTGAAGCTTTCTTT. It yields the protein CASSYRTGNTEAFF.

V is TRBV5-1 and J is TRBJ1-1; TRBD1 matches at 8 bases. Germline V lookup: CDR1 SGHRS, CDR2 YFSETQ. This CDR3 is 15 amino acids long. J was trimmed by 1 base and V by 4 bases; bases with no gene match: 6. DNA for the CDR3: TGCGCCAGCAGCACGACAGGGACAGGGAACACTGAAGCTTTCTTT. Translating gives CASSTTGTGNTEAFF.

The chain is built from TRBV5-1 and TRBJ1-4; maybe TRBD1 (5 bases). The CDR3 extends over 10 amino acids. Germline-derived CDR1 and CDR2 are SGHRS and YFSETQ. The V gene lost 10 bases and the J gene lost 12 bases, with 13 bases spanning the gap. The CDR3 protein is CAPGGGQLFF. The CDR3, as DNA: TGCGCCCCTGGGGGGGGTCAACTGTTTTTT.

Remarks on this clone: A read error may account for a junction end that differs from germline. The chain has TRBV30 and TRBJ1-2, with TRBD1 identical over 7 bases. The germline gives CDR1 GTSNPN, CDR2 SVGIG (reference sequence). This CDR3 region has 11 residues. CDR3 in DNA: TGTGCCTGGAGTGCGGGACAGCCTCTTAACTTC. Amino acid sequence: CAWSAGQPLNF.

V is TRBV7-9 and J is TRBJ2-7; D perhaps matches TRBD1 (5 bases). Trimming stripped 2 bases from V and 1 base from J, with 6 bases between. This CDR3 contains 13 residues. CDR1 and CDR2 from the germline V gene are SEHNR and FQNEAQ (reference sequence). The DNA of the CDR3 is TGTGCCAGCAGCTTAAGGGGTTCCTACGAGCAGTACTTC. Encoded protein: CASSLRGSYEQYF.

The gene calls are TRBV28 and TRBJ1-5; D is unresolved. The germline gives CDR1 MDHEN, CDR2 SYDVKM. This CDR3 has 12 amino acids. V lost 5 bases, J lost 6 bases, and 8 bases lay in between. This CDR3 is CASSPVGQPQHF. The DNA of the CDR3 is TGTGCCAGCAGTCCAGTTGGTCAGCCCCAGCATTTT. Drawing the rest from reference TRBV28 and TRBJ1-5, the complete variable domain is DVKVTQSSRYLVKRTGEKVFLECVQDMDHENMFWYRQDPGLGLRLIYFSYDVKMKEKGDIPEGYSVSREKKERFSLILESASTNQTSMYLCASSPVGQPQHFGDGTRLSIL.

In this sample, this clone turned up once. The chain couples TRBV7-2 to TRBJ2-5; no reliable D call. This CDR3 is 11 amino acids long. With 4 bases removed from V and 3 bases from J, the gap between germline ends came to 3 bases. In germline, CDR1 is SGHTA, CDR2 FQGNSA. The CDR3 protein is CASSYKETQYF. CDR3 in DNA: TGTGCCAGCAGCTATAAAGAGACCCAGTACTTC.